This T cell receptor (beta chain) was captured in a study of control samples from healthy donors and cancer patients. Method: immunoSEQ multiplex PCR; TCRdb's copy keeps in-frame clones and lacks some. The sample records 95,000 to 150,000 clones, over 75% being singletons. Only one count was recorded for this clone. The source of this sequence is a man aged 35-49 years in good health. Sequenced sample: blood.

CDR3 sequence reads: CASSSAGTGVSPQHF. The CDR3 bases are TGTGCCAGCAGTTCTGCCGGGACCGGGGTTTCGCCCCAGCATTTT. The V and J genes are TRBV6-2 or TRBV6-3 and TRBJ1-5, with D maybe TRBD1 (5 bases). Germline V lookup: CDR1 MNHEY, CDR2 SVGEGT. Deletions cut 4 bases from V and 9 bases from J, with 19 bases between. The CDR3 is made up of 15 amino acids.